This entry features one TCR beta chain sequence. Its antigen is not identified. The data derive from a study of OX40 agonist ivuxolimab in advanced cancers. Looking at the study overall: Ivuxolimab is an agonistic anti-OX40 (CD134) antibody, and patients were treated with it. Study-wide findings and caveats: It was not determined which antigens were specifically recognized by the peripheral T cells that had undergone clonal expansion. Among the least clonally expanded were partial responders at 0.1-3.0 mg/kg. CD8+ T cells (on average) carried more expanded clones than CD4+ T cells.

Data came from immunoSEQ multiplex PCR; TCRdb stores just in-frame clones and leaves some out. Found here are approximately 50,000 clones, 75% to 90% of them singletons; the top ten hold approximately 13%. Trimming removed 1 base from V and 4 bases from J; junction bases left unmatched: 13. CDR1 is SGHTA and CDR2 is FQGNSA in the germline V gene. The CDR3 extends over 17 amino acids. This receptor was obtained from an adult with an advanced solid tumor such as melanoma, head and neck, liver or kidney cancer. V usage is TRBV7-2 and J usage is TRBJ2-7, with 7 bases that match TRBD1. The sample consisted of CD4+ or CD8+ T cells sorted from blood, taken in a trial of the OX40 agonist ivuxolimab. The CDR3 DNA sequence: TGTGCCAGCAGCTTAGGCCCGGCCGGGACAGTTGGTTACGAGCAGTACTTC. Residues: CASSLGPAGTVGYEQYF.